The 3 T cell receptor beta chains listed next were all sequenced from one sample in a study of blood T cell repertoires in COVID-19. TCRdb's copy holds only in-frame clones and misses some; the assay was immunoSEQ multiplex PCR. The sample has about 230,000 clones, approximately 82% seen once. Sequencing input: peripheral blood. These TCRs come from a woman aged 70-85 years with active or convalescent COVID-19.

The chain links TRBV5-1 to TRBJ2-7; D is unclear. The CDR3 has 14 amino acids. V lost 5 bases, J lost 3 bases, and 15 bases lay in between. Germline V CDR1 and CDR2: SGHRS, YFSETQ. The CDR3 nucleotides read TGCGCCAGCAGTCAGAGTAGCTCCAACTACGAGCAGTACTTC. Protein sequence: CASSQSSSNYEQYF.

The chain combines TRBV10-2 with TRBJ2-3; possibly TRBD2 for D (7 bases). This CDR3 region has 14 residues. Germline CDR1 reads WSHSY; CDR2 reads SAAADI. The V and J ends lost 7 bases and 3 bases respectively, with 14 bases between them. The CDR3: CASKRGGGTDTQYF. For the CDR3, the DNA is TGCGCCAGCAAAAGGGGGGGAGGAACAGATACGCAGTATTTT.

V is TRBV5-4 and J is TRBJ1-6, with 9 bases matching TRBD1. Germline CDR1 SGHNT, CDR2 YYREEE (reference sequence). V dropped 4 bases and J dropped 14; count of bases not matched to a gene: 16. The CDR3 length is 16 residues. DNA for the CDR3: TGTGCCAGCAGCCCGGACAGGGGAGTGGTAGGGTTCGCCCTCCACTTT. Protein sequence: CASSPDRGVVGFALHF.